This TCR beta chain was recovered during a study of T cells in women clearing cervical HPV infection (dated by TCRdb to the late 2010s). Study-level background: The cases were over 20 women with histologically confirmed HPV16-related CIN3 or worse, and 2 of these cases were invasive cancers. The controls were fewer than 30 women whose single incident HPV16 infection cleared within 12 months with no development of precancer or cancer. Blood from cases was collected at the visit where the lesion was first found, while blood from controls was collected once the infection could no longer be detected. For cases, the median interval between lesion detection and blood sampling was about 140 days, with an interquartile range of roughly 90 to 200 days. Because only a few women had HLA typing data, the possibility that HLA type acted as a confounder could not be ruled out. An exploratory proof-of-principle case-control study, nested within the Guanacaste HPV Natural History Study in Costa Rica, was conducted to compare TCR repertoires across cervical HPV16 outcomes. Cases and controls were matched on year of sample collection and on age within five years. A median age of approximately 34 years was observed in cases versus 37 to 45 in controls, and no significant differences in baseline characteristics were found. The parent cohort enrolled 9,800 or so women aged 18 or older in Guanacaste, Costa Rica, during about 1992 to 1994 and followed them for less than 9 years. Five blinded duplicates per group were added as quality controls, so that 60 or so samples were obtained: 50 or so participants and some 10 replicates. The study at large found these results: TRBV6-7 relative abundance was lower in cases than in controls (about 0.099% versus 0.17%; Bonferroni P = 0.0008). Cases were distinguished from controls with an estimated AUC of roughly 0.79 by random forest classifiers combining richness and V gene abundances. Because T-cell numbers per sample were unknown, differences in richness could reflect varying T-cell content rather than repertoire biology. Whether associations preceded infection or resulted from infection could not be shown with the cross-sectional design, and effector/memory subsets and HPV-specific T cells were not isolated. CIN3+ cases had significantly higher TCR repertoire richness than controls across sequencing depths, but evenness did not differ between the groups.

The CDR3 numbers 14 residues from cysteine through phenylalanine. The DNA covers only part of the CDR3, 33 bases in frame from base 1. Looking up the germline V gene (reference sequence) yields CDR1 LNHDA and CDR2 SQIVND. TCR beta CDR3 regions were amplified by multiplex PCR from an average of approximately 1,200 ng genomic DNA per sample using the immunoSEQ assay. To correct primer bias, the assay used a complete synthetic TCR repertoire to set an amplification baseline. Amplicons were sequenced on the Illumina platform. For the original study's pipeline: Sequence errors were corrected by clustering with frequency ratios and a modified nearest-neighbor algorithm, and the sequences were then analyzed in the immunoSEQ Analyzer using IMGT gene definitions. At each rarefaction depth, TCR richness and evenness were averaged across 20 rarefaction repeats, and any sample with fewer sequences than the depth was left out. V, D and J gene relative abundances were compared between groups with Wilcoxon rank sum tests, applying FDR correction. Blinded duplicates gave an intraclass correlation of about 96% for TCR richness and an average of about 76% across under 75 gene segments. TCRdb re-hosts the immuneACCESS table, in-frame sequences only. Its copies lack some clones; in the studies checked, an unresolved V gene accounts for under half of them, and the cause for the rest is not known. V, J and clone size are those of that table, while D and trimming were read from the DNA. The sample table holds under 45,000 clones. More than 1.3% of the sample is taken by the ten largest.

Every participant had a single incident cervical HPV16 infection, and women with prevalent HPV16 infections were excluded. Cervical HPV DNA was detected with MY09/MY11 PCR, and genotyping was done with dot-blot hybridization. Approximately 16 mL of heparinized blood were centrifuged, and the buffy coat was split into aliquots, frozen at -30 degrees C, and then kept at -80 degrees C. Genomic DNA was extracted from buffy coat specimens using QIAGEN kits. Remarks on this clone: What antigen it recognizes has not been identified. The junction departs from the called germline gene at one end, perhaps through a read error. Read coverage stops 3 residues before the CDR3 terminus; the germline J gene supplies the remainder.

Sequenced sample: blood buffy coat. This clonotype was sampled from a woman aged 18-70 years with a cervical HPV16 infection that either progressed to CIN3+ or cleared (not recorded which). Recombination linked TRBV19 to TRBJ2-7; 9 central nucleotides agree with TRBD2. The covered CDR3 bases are TGTGCCAGTAGTCCGAGCGGGAGGTCCTCCGAG. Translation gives CASSPSGRSSE. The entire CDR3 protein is CASSPSGRSSEQYF.